What follows are 26 T cell receptor beta chains derived from one specimen sequenced in a study of blood T cell repertoires in COVID-19. Method: immunoSEQ multiplex PCR; TCRdb's copy keeps in-frame clones and lacks some. The data show about 350,000 clones, 88% seen once. The sequenced material came from PBMCs or T cells enriched from blood (not recorded which). The receptors come from a woman in her 30s who had been exposed to COVID-19.

The rearrangement uses TRBV5-3 and TRBJ2-5; possible D gene TRBD1, 6 bases. TRBV5-3 is noted as an ORF with a role that remains uncertain. This CDR3 spans 17 amino acids. Trimming stripped 6 bases from V and 1 base from J, with 22 bases between. This CDR3 is CARTTRGKGERQETQYF. The CDR3 nucleotides are TGTGCCAGAACCACGAGGGGAAAGGGGGAACGCCAAGAGACCCAGTACTTC.

The V and J genes are TRBV24-1 and TRBJ2-1; weak D call: TRBD2 (6 bases). The germline CDR1 and CDR2 sequences are KGHDR and SFDVKD. V was trimmed by 1 base and J by 7 bases, leaving 16 bases between them. The CDR3 is made up of 16 amino acids. The CDR3 protein is CATSDFDAGRVNEQFF. The CDR3 nucleotides are TGTGCCACCAGTGATTTCGACGCGGGAAGAGTGAATGAGCAGTTCTTC.

The chain couples TRBV5-4 to TRBJ2-7; 8 bases line up with TRBD2. Germline lookup yields CDR1 SGHNT and CDR2 YYREEE (reference sequence). The CDR3 extends over 15 amino acids. The trim removed 0 bases at V and 6 bases at J, leaving 8 bases unmatched. For the CDR3, the DNA is TGTGCCAGCAGCTTGGCCGCAATTAGCGGGATCGAGCAGTACTTC. Its translation is CASSLAAISGIEQYF.

The chain links TRBV6-1 to TRBJ1-6; a weak D match, TRBD1 (5 bases). V lost 3 bases to trimming and J lost 4 bases, with 10 bases between them. CDR1 is MNHNS, CDR2 SASEGT, per germline. The CDR3 is made up of 15 amino acids. CDR3 amino acids: CASSDRAQYNSPLHF. CDR3 DNA sequence: TGTGCCAGCAGTGACAGGGCCCAATATAATTCACCCCTCCACTTT.

This chain links TRBV19 with TRBJ2-7; TRBD1 matches 8 bases. The CDR3 spans 13 residues. CDR1 LNHDA and CDR2 SQIVND come from the germline V gene (reference sequence). V trimming: 5 bases; J trimming: 5 bases; junction bases outside the gene matches: 5. The CDR3 coding sequence is TGTGCCAGTAGTCGCAGGGGGCTGGACGAGCAGTACTTC. Translation gives CASSRRGLDEQYF.

The chain has TRBV3-1 (or the pseudogene TRBV3-2) and TRBJ1-1; 10 bases map to TRBD1. Trimming removed 0 bases from V and 10 bases from J; junction bases left unmatched: 8. CDR1 LGHDT and CDR2 YNNKEL come from the germline V gene (reference sequence). This CDR3 has 15 amino acids. DNA of the CDR3: TGTGCCAGCAGCCAAGATCTTGTTTGGGACAGGGGAGCTTTCTTT. Translated, it gives CASSQDLVWDRGAFF.

The genes are TRBV27 and TRBJ2-4, with D tentatively TRBD1 (5 bases). V was trimmed by 3 bases and J by 0 bases, leaving 15 bases between them. This CDR3 comprises 17 residues. Germline V gene sequence: CDR1 MNHEY, CDR2 SMNVEV (reference sequence). In DNA, the CDR3 is TGTGCCAGCAGTTTGAGACAGAATAAGCTAGCCAAAAACATTCAGTACTTC. Its translation: CASSLRQNKLAKNIQYF.

This clone was observed a single time. V gene TRBV15 combines with J gene TRBJ2-7; D is ambiguous. Germline loops: CDR1 LNHNV, CDR2 YYDKDF (reference sequence). V was trimmed by 1 base and J by 1 base, leaving 11 bases between them. This CDR3 comprises 15 residues. Here the CDR3 DNA reads TGTGCCACCAGCAGAGCGGGTGCAGATTCCTACGAGCAGTACTTC. It encodes CATSRAGADSYEQYF.

The V gene is TRBV5-1, the J gene TRBJ2-1; D is uncertain. Germline CDR1 and CDR2: SGHRS and YFSETQ. The CDR3 spans 13 residues. With 0 bases removed from V and 4 bases from J, the gap between germline ends came to 5 bases. CDR3 region: CASSLVQYNEQFF. The CDR3 nucleotides are TGCGCCAGCAGCTTGGTCCAGTACAATGAGCAGTTCTTC.

A single count supports this clone. The chain combines TRBV18 with TRBJ2-7, with 8 nucleotides matching TRBD1. Trimming at V came to 6 bases and at J to 2 bases, leaving 6 bases not matched to a gene. The CDR3 covers 14 residues. CDR1 and CDR2 from the germline V gene are KGHSH and LQKENI. The CDR3 sequence: CASSLRDRTYEQYF. As DNA, the CDR3 is TGTGCCAGCTCGCTCCGGGACAGGACCTACGAGCAGTACTTC.

V is TRBV7-3 and J is TRBJ2-3; 7 nucleotides align to TRBD1. The CDR3 loop spans 14 amino acids. The germline gives CDR1 SGHTA, CDR2 FQGTGA. Trimming took 5 bases from V and 4 from J; bases not matched to a gene: 6. CDR3 region: CASSRDTGADTQYF. CDR3 bases: TGTGCCAGCAGCCGGGACACAGGGGCAGATACGCAGTATTTT.

The CDR3 region has the DNA TGTGCCAGCAGGCGAGCGGGAGGAGGGGGCGAGCAGTACTTC. As protein: CASRRAGGGGEQYF. This sequence joins TRBV6-5 and TRBJ2-7; 9 nucleotides align to TRBD2. V lost 6 bases and J lost 6; bases outside the gene matches: 9. CDR1 is MNHEY and CDR2 is SVGAGI in the germline V gene. This CDR3 has 14 residues.

The chain is built from TRBV19 and TRBJ2-3; 8 bases are shared with TRBD2. Germline values: CDR1 LNHDA, CDR2 SQIVND (reference sequence). Germline trimming cut 4 bases from V and 6 bases from J; bases unmatched to any gene: 9. This CDR3 comprises 15 residues. CDR3 region: CASSRWSGGPDTQYF. The CDR3 region has the DNA TGTGCCAGTAGTAGATGGTCGGGAGGGCCGGATACGCAGTATTTT.

The chain couples TRBV7-9 to TRBJ2-6; 8 positions agree with TRBD2. Germline V gene sequence: CDR1 SEHNR, CDR2 FQNEAQ (reference sequence). Trimming took 5 bases from V and 1 from J; bases not matched to a gene: 13. CDR3 size: 19 residues. The CDR3 DNA reads as TGTGCCAGCAGCGCATCCCTGGGCGGGAGGAAGTCTGGGGCCAACGTCCTGACTTTC. Translated: CASSASLGGRKSGANVLTF.

The chain recombines TRBV7-9 with TRBJ1-2; D is possibly TRBD1 (5 bases). Germline V gene data show CDR1 as SEHNR and CDR2 as FQNEAQ (reference sequence). This CDR3 has 14 amino acids. The V gene lost 1 base and the J gene lost 8 bases, with 14 bases spanning the gap. The CDR3 sequence is CASSLGQTEGGYTF. Written as DNA, the CDR3 is TGTGCCAGCAGCTTAGGGCAGACAGAAGGGGGCTACACCTTC.

This chain uses TRBV6-5 with TRBJ1-1, with 7 bases matching TRBD1. The germline gives CDR1 MNHEY, CDR2 SVGAGI. J gave up 1 base and V 7 bases, and 3 bases lay outside the gene matches. This CDR3 has 13 amino acids. The CDR3 spells CASKGQKNTEAFF. Here the CDR3 DNA reads TGTGCCAGCAAGGGACAGAAGAACACTGAAGCTTTCTTT.

V usage is TRBV14 and J usage is TRBJ2-1; 7 bases are a match to TRBD2. The ends lost 0 bases at V and 6 bases at J; junction bases unmatched: 2. The CDR3 sequence is 14 residues long. Per germline, CDR1 SGHDN and CDR2 FVKESK. The CDR3, as DNA: TGTGCCAGCAGCCAAGATCTAGCGGCCAATGAGCAGTTCTTC. Protein product: CASSQDLAANEQFF.

The chain joins TRBV2 to TRBJ2-5; 9 nucleotides agree with TRBD1. The germline gives CDR1 SNHLY, CDR2 FYNNEI. After removal of 4 bases from V and 7 bases from J, the junction contained 10 bases not matched to a gene. The CDR3 is 15 residues long. CDR3 residues: CASSAGTGSFVTQYF. The CDR3 DNA reads as TGTGCCAGCAGTGCCGGGACAGGGAGTTTTGTGACCCAGTACTTC.

This chain links TRBV5-5 with TRBJ1-5; D remains unclear. The CDR3 spans 15 residues. Trimming cost V 2 bases and J 5 bases, with 14 bases left between them. CDR1 is SGHKS and CDR2 is YYEKEE in the germline V gene (reference sequence). The CDR3 bases are TGTGCCAGCAGCTTTTCGGGTCAGCCCCATCAGCCCCAGCATTTT. Protein product: CASSFSGQPHQPQHF.

V gene TRBV10-1 combines with J gene TRBJ2-5, with 8 bases aligning to TRBD1. Germline CDR1 WNHNN, CDR2 SYGVQD (reference sequence). J gave up 1 base and V 8 bases, and 0 bases lay outside the gene matches. The CDR3 sequence is 12 residues long. The CDR3 reads CASGQGQETQYF. The CDR3 nucleotides read TGCGCCAGCGGACAGGGCCAAGAGACCCAGTACTTC.

V is TRBV28 and J is TRBJ1-5, with D perhaps matching TRBD1 (6 bases). The CDR3 consists of 15 residues. The V and J ends lost 8 bases and 1 base respectively, with 15 bases between them. The germline CDR1 and CDR2 sequences are MDHEN and SYDVKM. DNA of the CDR3: TGTGCCAGCCGCATCTACAGGGAAAGCAATCAGCCCCAGCATTTT. Protein sequence: CASRIYRESNQPQHF.

This clone was seen just once. V gene TRBV30 combines with J gene TRBJ1-6; tentative D call: TRBD1 (5 bases). Trimming took off 4 bases at V and 7 bases at J, with 14 bases between the two ends. Germline V CDR1 and CDR2: GTSNPN, SVGIG (reference sequence). The CDR3 is 14 residues long. Here the CDR3 DNA reads TGTGCCTGGAAAAGGGGTCCGAGGAATTCACCCCTCCACTTT. Its protein is CAWKRGPRNSPLHF.

This chain connects TRBV18 to TRBJ2-5, with D maybe TRBD2 (6 bases). This CDR3 contains 14 residues. The V end lost 3 bases, the J end lost 4 bases, and 12 bases lay between the germline ends. Germline V gene sequence: CDR1 KGHSH, CDR2 LQKENI. Written as DNA, the CDR3 is TGTGCCAGCTCACCCGGGAGTGGTCCAGAGACCCAGTACTTC. Protein sequence: CASSPGSGPETQYF.

The rearrangement links TRBV2 to TRBJ2-7; 11 bases are a match to TRBD1. Germline CDR1 SNHLY, CDR2 FYNNEI. V shed 8 bases and J 4 bases; nucleotides not matched to a gene: 4. CDR3 length: 13 amino acids. CDR3 in amino acids: CASEGTGGYEQYF. CDR3 nucleotides: TGTGCCAGCGAGGGGACAGGGGGTTACGAGCAGTACTTC.

This clone was observed a few times. The V gene is TRBV28, the J gene TRBJ1-2, with 8 nucleotides matching TRBD1. Trimming removed 6 bases from V and 4 bases from J; junction bases left unmatched: 7. CDR3 size: 14 residues. Germline V lookup: CDR1 MDHEN, CDR2 SYDVKM. The CDR3 loop reads CASSGSGGIYGYTF. The CDR3 bases are TGTGCCAGCAGCGGGTCAGGGGGCATCTATGGCTACACCTTC.

The rearrangement uses TRBV2 and TRBJ1-5; 10 bases map to TRBD1. The CDR3 has 16 residues. V was clipped by 8 bases and J by 0 bases; unmatched bases: 7. CDR1 and CDR2 from the germline V gene are SNHLY and FYNNEI. CDR3 sequence (DNA): TGTGCCAGCTCGGGACAGGGGCCCGATAGCAATCAGCCCCAGCATTTT. This translates into CASSGQGPDSNQPQHF.